This T cell receptor (beta chain) is from a study of blood T cell repertoires in COVID-19. Study summary: COVID-19 samples from acute and convalescent phases originated in the United States, Italy and Spain.

Germline V gene data show CDR1 as LNHDA and CDR2 as SQIVND (reference sequence). The CDR3 is 14 residues long. Trimming removed 7 bases from V and 5 bases from J, with 17 bases in between. TCRdb's table, derived via immunoSEQ multiplex PCR, lists solely in-frame clones and lacks some. The data show 100,000 or so clones, approximately 89% seen once. Sample: peripheral blood. This chain links TRBV19 with TRBJ1-2, with D perhaps TRBD1 (6 bases). This TCR came from a man aged 50-59 years with active COVID-19. The CDR3 nucleotides read TGTGCCAGTACCACGGGACATCCTGGGTATGGCTACACCTTC. It specifies CASTTGHPGYGYTF. The whole variable domain, filled in from reference TRBV19 and TRBJ1-2, reads DGGITQSPKYLFRKEGQNVTLSCEQNLNHDAMYWYRQDPGQGLRLIYYSQIVNDFQKGDIAEGYSVSREKKESFPLTVTSAQKNPTAFYLCASTTGHPGYGYTFGSGTRLTVV.